The subject of this entry is one T cell receptor beta chain. The data originate from a study of PD-L1 blockade in urothelial cancer. Study-level information: Most patients, about 90% of the roughly 29, were males with bladder-origin cancer. Reported median T cell count for blood samples was around 150,000.

The time point here: peripheral blood 6 weeks after treatment start. This CDR3 is built from 14 residues. Germline CDR1 is SGHRS and CDR2 is YFSETQ. V lost 4 bases and J 0 bases, leaving 11 bases between the germline ends. Profiling relied on immunoSEQ multiplex PCR, and the TCRdb table lists in-frame clones only, not all of them. The repertoire consists of 95,000 to 150,000 clones, with 86% occurring once and the leading ten covering about 2.4%. The V call is TRBV5-1, the J call TRBJ2-7; D perhaps matches TRBD2 (5 bases). The sample consisted of PBMCs, taken around atezolizumab (anti-PD-L1) treatment. This TCR was recovered from a middle-aged man with urothelial cancer. DNA for the CDR3: TGCGCCAGCAGCGCTGGTGGGAGCTCCTACGAGCAGTACTTC. Protein sequence: CASSAGGSSYEQYF.